This TCR beta chain was captured in a study of cytomegalovirus exposure and HLA in healthy donors. Study overall: It was reported in a later analysis that the same platform had been used for the approximately 110 validation repertoires as for the approximately 700 first-cohort repertoires. Study results and limitations: The authors listed roughly 150 TCR beta chains as cytomegalovirus-associated. Across donors, most TCRs were seen rarely, yet some public ones were widespread. The classifier reportedly diagnosed cytomegalovirus status with high sensitivity and specificity.

The CDR3 contains 15 residues. Germline assignment: CDR1 ENHRY and CDR2 SYGVKD. V lost 6 bases and J 0 bases, leaving 12 bases between the germline ends. Method: immunoSEQ multiplex PCR; TCRdb's copy keeps in-frame clones and lacks some. The sample carries 150,000 to 200,000 clones, roughly 85% recorded once. Worth noting for this clone: Its antigen is not identified.

This chain links TRBV10-3 with TRBJ1-3, with D tentatively TRBD1 (6 bases). The clonotype comes from a young man in good health and CMV-seropositive. Material for sequencing was PBMCs. The CDR3 region has the DNA TGTGCCATCAGCCCGGACAGCCTCTCTGGAAACACCATATATTTT. It is translated as CAISPDSLSGNTIYF.